Below are 2 T cell receptor beta chains sequenced from a single sample in a study of graft-versus-host responses after intestinal transplantation. Profiled with immunoSEQ multiplex PCR; TCRdb holds only in-frame clones, not every one. This table has about 16,000 clones, approximately 88% appearing once. This material consisted of PBMCs, taken approximately 3.5 months after intestinal transplant. These receptors originate from a human patient who received an intestinal transplant, so some T cells may come from the graft donor.

The chain joins TRBV7-9 to TRBJ1-2, with D unclear. The V gene lost 5 bases and the J gene lost 2 bases, with 18 bases spanning the gap. The CDR3 has 16 amino acids. CDR1 SEHNR and CDR2 FQNEAQ come from the germline V gene (reference sequence). CDR3 nucleotide sequence: TGTGCCAGCAGCCTAACCCCCTTCCACGGAAACTATGGCTACACCTTC. The encoded protein is CASSLTPFHGNYGYTF. The full variable domain, with the rest looked up from reference TRBV7-9 and TRBJ1-2, is DTGVSQNPRHKITKRGQNVTFRCDPISEHNRLYWYRQTLGQGPEFLTYFQNEAQLEKSRLLSDRFSAERPKGSFSTLEIQRTEQGDSAMYLCASSLTPFHGNYGYTFGSGTRLTVV.

The rearrangement joins TRBV4-1 to TRBJ2-7; 12 positions agree with TRBD2. The germline V gene encodes CDR1 MGHRA and CDR2 YSYEKL. The CDR3 contains 18 residues. The V and J ends lost 2 bases and 1 base, in that order; junction bases with no gene match: 9. CDR3 sequence reads: CASSQMWVLAGGSYEQYF. CDR3 nucleotide sequence: TGCGCCAGCAGCCAAATGTGGGTACTAGCGGGAGGTTCCTACGAGCAGTACTTC.